This T cell receptor beta chain was found in a study of shared clonotypes between healthy human individuals. It was into CD45RA+ naive and CD45RA-negative memory subsets that the CD4+ cells were split. A note on this clone: What it binds is not known.

Study observations and caveats: Generation probabilities were higher for clonotypes shared across all four sorted-subset donors than for unshared ones.

Using immunoSEQ multiplex PCR, the repertoire was profiled, and TCRdb retains in-frame clones only, with some absent. Of over a million clones listed, roughly 96% are singletons. With 4 bases clipped from V and 5 bases from J, the junction kept 11 bases outside the gene matches. The CDR3 is made up of 15 amino acids. The V gene's germline CDR1 is SGHRS and CDR2 YFSETQ. The chain joins TRBV5-1 to TRBJ2-5; TRBD2 matches 7 bases. The TCR sequence derives from a man aged 30 to 45 in good health. Sequencing input: naive CD4+ T cells sorted from blood. Subset noted: CD45RA+ positively selected. CDR3 residues: CASSQGPRGTETQYF. The DNA of the CDR3 is TGCGCCAGCAGCCAGGGACCGCGGGGGACGGAGACCCAGTACTTC. Based on the CDR3 plus reference TRBV5-1 and TRBJ2-5, the full variable domain is KAGVTQTPRYLIKTRGQQVTLSCSPISGHRSVSWYQQTPGQGLQFLFEYFSETQRNKGNFPGRFSGRQFSNSRSEMNVSTLELGDSALYLCASSQGPRGTETQYFGPGTRLLVL.